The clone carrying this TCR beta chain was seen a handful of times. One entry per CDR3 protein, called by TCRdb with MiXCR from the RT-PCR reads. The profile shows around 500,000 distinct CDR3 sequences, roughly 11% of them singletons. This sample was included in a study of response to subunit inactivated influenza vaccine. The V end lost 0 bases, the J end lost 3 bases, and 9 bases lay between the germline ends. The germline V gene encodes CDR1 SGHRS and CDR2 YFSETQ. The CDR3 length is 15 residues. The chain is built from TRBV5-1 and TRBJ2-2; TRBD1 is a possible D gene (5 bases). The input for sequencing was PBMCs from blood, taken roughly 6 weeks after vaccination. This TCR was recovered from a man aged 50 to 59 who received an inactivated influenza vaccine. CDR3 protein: CASSLVGVDTGELFF. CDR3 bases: TGCGCCAGCAGCTTGGTAGGGGTCGACACCGGGGAGCTGTTTTTT.